The 17 T cell receptor beta chains below all came from one sample that was sequenced in a study of blood T cell repertoires in COVID-19. Repertoires were generated with immunoSEQ multiplex PCR, while TCRdb's copy carries only in-frame clones and drops some. The sample has about 20,000 clones, 91% seen once. The sequenced sample was peripheral blood. The receptors derive from a human donor in a cohort sampled during active COVID-19.

This clone came up once. The rearrangement uses TRBV27 and TRBJ1-2, with D maybe TRBD1 (6 bases). The germline gives CDR1 MNHEY, CDR2 SMNVEV (reference sequence). The V end was cut by 2 bases, the J end by 0 bases, with 10 bases between. CDR3 size: 15 residues. CDR3 sequence: CASSLKGGPNYGYTF. CDR3 nucleotide sequence: TGTGCCAGCAGTTTAAAAGGGGGACCTAACTATGGCTACACCTTC.

The gene calls are TRBV18 and TRBJ2-7; 8 nucleotides agree with TRBD1. The V gene's germline CDR1 is KGHSH and CDR2 LQKENI. V lost 5 bases, J lost 2 bases, and 5 bases stayed unmatched. This CDR3 is built from 14 residues. CDR3 loop: CASSRDRNTYEQYF. The CDR3 DNA reads TGTGCCAGCTCAAGGGACAGGAACACCTACGAGCAGTACTTC.

The rearrangement joins TRBV7-9 to TRBJ2-7; D is unresolved. Between the trimmed V and J ends, which lost 5 bases and 2 bases, there was a span of 10 bases. The CDR3 length is 13 residues. The germline V gene encodes CDR1 SEHNR and CDR2 FQNEAQ (reference sequence). In DNA, the CDR3 is TGTGCCAGCAGCCCGGGTTTTACCTACGAGCAGTACTTC. The encoded protein is CASSPGFTYEQYF.

The genes are TRBV19 and TRBJ1-1; D possibly corresponds to TRBD1 (6 bases). Germline values: CDR1 LNHDA, CDR2 SQIVND (reference sequence). Between the trimmed V and J ends, which lost 5 bases and 8 bases, there was a span of 21 bases. The CDR3 has 15 amino acids. The CDR3 here is CASSSIQGFRREAFF. CDR3 sequence (DNA): TGTGCCAGTAGTTCGATCCAGGGGTTTAGAAGAGAAGCTTTCTTT.

The chain employs TRBV10-3 and TRBJ2-5, with TRBD2 matching over 8 bases. CDR1 and CDR2 from the germline V gene are ENHRY and SYGVKD. The CDR3 sequence is 19 residues long. Germline trimming cut 0 bases from V and 2 bases from J; bases unmatched to any gene: 14. The CDR3 protein is CAISESRPRLATKQETQYF. The DNA of the CDR3 is TGTGCCATCAGTGAGTCCCGACCGCGACTAGCGACTAAGCAAGAGACCCAGTACTTC.

This clone showed up just a few times. The chain uses TRBV7-6 and TRBJ2-2; 9 bases align to TRBD1. V was clipped by 4 bases and J by 4 bases; unmatched bases: 4. Per germline, CDR1 SGHVS and CDR2 FNYEAQ. There are 15 residues in the CDR3. This chain's CDR3 is CASSWGTGTTGELFF. CDR3 sequence (DNA): TGTGCCAGCAGCTGGGGGACAGGGACCACCGGGGAGCTGTTTTTT. The whole variable domain, filled in from reference TRBV7-6 and TRBJ2-2, reads GAGVSQSPRYKVTKRGQDVALRCDPISGHVSLYWYRQALGQGPEFLTYFNYEAQQDKSGLPNDRFSAERPEGSISTLTIQRTEQRDSAMYRCASSWGTGTTGELFFGEGSRLTVL.

J is TRBJ2-1 and V is TRBV11-1, with D possibly matching TRBD1 (6 bases). V lost 7 bases and J 0 bases, leaving 13 bases between the germline ends. Per the germline V gene, CDR1 is SGHAT and CDR2 is FQDESV (reference sequence). The CDR3 contains 15 residues. The CDR3 region has the DNA TGTGCCAGCACCGGACAGCGAAGCTCCTACAATGAGCAGTTCTTC. Protein sequence: CASTGQRSSYNEQFF.

The rearrangement uses TRBV5-5 and TRBJ2-7; possibly TRBD1 for D (6 bases). The germline V gene has CDR1 SGHKS and CDR2 YYEKEE (reference sequence). This CDR3 has 14 amino acids. Trimming stripped 0 bases from V and 4 bases from J, with 11 bases between. This CDR3 reads CASSLAQGYYEQYF. The CDR3 bases are TGTGCCAGCAGCTTGGCCCAGGGGTATTACGAGCAGTACTTC.

The chain joins TRBV7-2 to TRBJ2-1, with 12 nucleotides matching TRBD2. Germline CDR1 SGHTA, CDR2 FQGNSA. J was trimmed by 4 bases and V by 5 bases; bases with no gene match: 6. The CDR3 is 16 amino acids. CDR3 sequence: CASSPMTSGSYNEQFF. The CDR3 nucleotides read TGTGCCAGCAGCCCTATGACTAGCGGGAGTTACAATGAGCAGTTCTTC.

The CDR3 loop reads CAWGDRVPGELFF. CDR3 in DNA: TGTGCCTGGGGGGACAGGGTTCCCGGGGAGCTGTTTTTT. The chain has TRBV30 and TRBJ2-2, with 9 bases aligning to TRBD1. The junction had 4 bases not matched to a gene; V was cut back by 5 bases and J by 6 bases. Germline V CDR1 and CDR2: GTSNPN, SVGIG (reference sequence). The CDR3 sequence is 13 residues long.

The chain recombines TRBV7-3 with TRBJ2-1; TRBD1 agrees at 8 bases. The CDR3 sequence is 13 residues long. Germline CDR1 is SGHTA and CDR2 is FQGTGA. V shed 5 bases, J shed 9 bases, and the junction held 6 bases outside the gene matches. CDR3 bases: TGTGCCAGCAGCATACAGGGGGGCGGTGAGCAGTTCTTC. Protein product: CASSIQGGGEQFF.

The J gene is TRBJ1-1, the V gene TRBV7-2; 7 positions agree with TRBD1. The trim removed 6 bases at V and 0 bases at J, leaving 4 bases unmatched. The CDR3 is made up of 14 amino acids. The germline CDR1 and CDR2 sequences are SGHTA and FQGNSA. The CDR3 DNA sequence: TGTGCCAGCAGTTCCAGGGGGATGAACACTGAAGCTTTCTTT. Residues: CASSSRGMNTEAFF.

V gene TRBV9 combines with J gene TRBJ2-3; TRBD2 aligns across 7 bases. This CDR3 spans 15 amino acids. From germline, CDR1 is SGDLS and CDR2 YYNGEE. Trimming removed 2 bases from V and 4 bases from J; junction bases left unmatched: 7. The CDR3 sequence is CASSVRIAGADTQYF. As DNA, the CDR3 is TGTGCCAGCAGCGTCCGGATAGCGGGCGCAGATACGCAGTATTTT.

The chain joins TRBV3-1 (or the pseudogene TRBV3-2) to TRBJ1-1, with D perhaps TRBD1 (6 bases). The CDR3 consists of 16 residues. The V gene lost 0 bases and the J gene lost 2 bases, with 13 bases spanning the gap. Germline loops: CDR1 LGHDT, CDR2 YNNKEL (reference sequence). CDR3 residues: CASSQERQVSNTEAFF. DNA for the CDR3: TGTGCCAGCAGCCAAGAGAGACAGGTGAGCAACACTGAAGCTTTCTTT.

This clone has just one count. The chain combines TRBV7-6 with TRBJ2-5; 14 bases fit TRBD2. The CDR3 is 20 residues long. Germline loops: CDR1 SGHVS, CDR2 FNYEAQ. The junction had 15 bases not matched to a gene; V was cut back by 5 bases and J by 1 base. This CDR3 reads CASSPRGLAGGKKSQETQYF. CDR3 sequence (DNA): TGTGCCAGCAGCCCACGTGGACTAGCGGGGGGCAAAAAGAGCCAAGAGACCCAGTACTTC.

This chain links TRBV5-1 with TRBJ2-3; 7 bases map to TRBD2. V gave up 4 bases and J gave up 0 bases; unmatched junction bases: 14. CDR3 length: 18 residues. Per the germline V gene, CDR1 is SGHRS and CDR2 is YFSETQ. CDR3 nucleotide sequence: TGCGCCAGCAGCCACCAGCCCTCGGCGGGAGCTAGCACAGATACGCAGTATTTT. Protein product: CASSHQPSAGASTDTQYF.

The chain has TRBV5-1 and TRBJ2-1; 9 bases align to TRBD1. V shed 1 base, J shed 6 bases, and the junction held 5 bases outside the gene matches. The CDR3 covers 15 residues. Germline lookup yields CDR1 SGHRS and CDR2 YFSETQ. The CDR3 reads CASSLNSDRGNEQFF. For the CDR3, the DNA is TGCGCCAGCAGCTTGAACTCGGACAGGGGCAATGAGCAGTTCTTC.